This TCR beta chain was obtained from a study of cytomegalovirus exposure and HLA in healthy donors. General observations from the study: The classifier, whose performance was assessed in both the original and validation cohorts, reportedly diagnosed cytomegalovirus status with high specificity and sensitivity. In a later analysis, first-cohort TCR clusters were found to tend to co-occur in the approximately 120 validation repertoires. Some public TCRs appeared in many individuals, while most sequences were rare.

CDR3 length: 15 amino acids. After removal of 3 bases from V and 8 bases from J, the junction contained 10 bases not matched to a gene. CDR1 and CDR2 (germline): MDHEN, SYDVKM. Repertoires were generated with immunoSEQ multiplex PCR, while TCRdb's copy carries only in-frame clones and drops some. The sample shows about 180,000 clones, roughly 86% of them seen only once. Concerning this clone itself: Its matching antigen is unknown.

This receptor was taken from a man between 18 and 35 years old in good health and CMV-seropositive. J is TRBJ2-1 and V is TRBV28, with 7 positions matching TRBD2. What was sequenced was PBMCs. For the CDR3, the DNA is TGTGCCAGCAGTTTCTGGACTAGGAGCGGGTATGAGCAGTTCTTC. Its translation is CASSFWTRSGYEQFF. The whole variable domain, filled in from reference TRBV28 and TRBJ2-1, reads DVKVTQSSRYLVKRTGEKVFLECVQDMDHENMFWYRQDPGLGLRLIYFSYDVKMKEKGDIPEGYSVSREKKERFSLILESASTNQTSMYLCASSFWTRSGYEQFFGPGTRLTVL.